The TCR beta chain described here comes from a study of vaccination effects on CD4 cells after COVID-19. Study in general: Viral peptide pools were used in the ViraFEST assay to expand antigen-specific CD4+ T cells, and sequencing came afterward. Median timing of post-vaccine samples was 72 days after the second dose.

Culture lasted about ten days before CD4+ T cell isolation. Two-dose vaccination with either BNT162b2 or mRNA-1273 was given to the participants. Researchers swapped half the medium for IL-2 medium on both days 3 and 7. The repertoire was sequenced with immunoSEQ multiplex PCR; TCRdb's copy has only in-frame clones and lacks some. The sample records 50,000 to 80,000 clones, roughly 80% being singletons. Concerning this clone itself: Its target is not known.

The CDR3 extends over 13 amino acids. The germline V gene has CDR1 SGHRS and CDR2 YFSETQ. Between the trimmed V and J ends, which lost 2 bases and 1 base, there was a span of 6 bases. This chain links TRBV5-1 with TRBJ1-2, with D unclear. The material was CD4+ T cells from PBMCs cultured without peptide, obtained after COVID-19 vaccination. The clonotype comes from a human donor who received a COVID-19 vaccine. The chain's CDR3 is CASSFGNNYGYTF. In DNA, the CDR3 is TGCGCCAGCAGCTTCGGCAATAACTATGGCTACACCTTC.